The clone carrying this TCR beta chain occurred many times. Its target is not known. The data were taken from a study of T cells in Graves' hyperthyroidism and ophthalmopathy. Study-level findings and limits: Stable hyperthyroidism and ophthalmopathy were separated using 13 V-J signatures. Blood also contained most expanded thyroid clonotypes above 0.001.

V was trimmed by 5 bases and J by 4 bases, leaving 14 bases between them. CDR1 DFQATT and CDR2 SNEGSKA come from the germline V gene (reference sequence). This CDR3 is built from 13 residues. Amplification of TCR beta CDR3 regions was performed using RNA transcripts as template. Initially, a first-round RT-PCR of the TCR CDR3 employed the HTBI primer set. TCRdb passed the multiplex PCR reads through MiXCR, listing each CDR3 protein once. In the table there are over 500,000 distinct CDR3 sequences, about 45% of which are singletons. Exclusions: uncontrolled infection, other autoimmune disease, pregnancy, lactation.

This receptor was identified in an adult woman with Graves' disease, either hyperthyroidism or ophthalmopathy (not recorded which). The sample was peripheral blood or thyroid tissue (not recorded which). This chain links TRBV20-1 with TRBJ2-5; D possibly corresponds to TRBD1 (8 bases). CDR3 in amino acids: CSALYRGGETQYF. The CDR3 DNA follows: TGCAGTGCTTTATACAGGGGGGGAGAGACCCAGTACTTC.